Here is one TCR beta chain with its context. Its specificity is unknown. From the roughly 120-subject validation cohort, which was separate from the roughly 670-subject first cohort, the donors were drawn. This sample is part of a study of cytomegalovirus exposure and HLA in healthy donors. As for the study in general: Per a later analysis, the roughly 680 first-cohort and approximately 120 validation repertoires shared one platform. Study-level results: Cytomegalovirus-associated status was assigned to 150 to 200 TCR beta chains. Cytomegalovirus status was reportedly diagnosed by the classifier with high specificity and sensitivity.

TCRdb's table, derived via immunoSEQ multiplex PCR, lists solely in-frame clones and lacks some. Seen here are under 200,000 clones, about 96% observed once, and the top ten hold more than 0.7%. Germline trimming cut 3 bases from V and 6 bases from J; bases unmatched to any gene: 6. The CDR3 covers 14 residues. The material sequenced was PBMCs. The TCR comes from a woman aged 18-30 years in good health and CMV-seronegative. The J gene is TRBJ2-7, the V gene TRBV23-1, with TRBD1 matching 9 bases. TRBV23-1 is labeled an ORF, and its function is uncertain. CDR3: CASSQLGTGREQYF. In nucleotides, the CDR3 is TGCGCCAGCAGTCAGCTGGGGACAGGGCGCGAGCAGTACTTC.